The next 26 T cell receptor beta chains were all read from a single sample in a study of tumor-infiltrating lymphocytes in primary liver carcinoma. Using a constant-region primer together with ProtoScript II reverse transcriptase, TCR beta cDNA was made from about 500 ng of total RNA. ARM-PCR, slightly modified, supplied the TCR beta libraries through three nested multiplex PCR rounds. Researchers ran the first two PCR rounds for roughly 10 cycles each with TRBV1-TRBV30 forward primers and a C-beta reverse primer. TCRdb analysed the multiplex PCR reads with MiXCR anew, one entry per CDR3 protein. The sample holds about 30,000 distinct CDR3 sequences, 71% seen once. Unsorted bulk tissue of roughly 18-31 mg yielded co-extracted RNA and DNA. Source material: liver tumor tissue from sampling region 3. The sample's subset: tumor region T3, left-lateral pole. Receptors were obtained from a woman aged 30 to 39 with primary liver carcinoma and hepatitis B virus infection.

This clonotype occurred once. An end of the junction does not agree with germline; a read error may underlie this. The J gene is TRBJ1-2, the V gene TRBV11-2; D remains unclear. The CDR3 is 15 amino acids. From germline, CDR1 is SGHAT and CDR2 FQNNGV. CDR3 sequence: CASRLDGIAGRGYTF. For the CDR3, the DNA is TGTGCCAGCAGGTTAGATGGGATTGCGGGGAGAGGCTACACCTTC.

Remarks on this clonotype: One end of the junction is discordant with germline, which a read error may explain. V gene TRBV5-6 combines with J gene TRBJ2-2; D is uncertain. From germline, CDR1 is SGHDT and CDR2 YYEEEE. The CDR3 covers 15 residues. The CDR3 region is CASSLAPRNTGELFF. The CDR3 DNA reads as TGTGCAAGCAGCTTGGCACCCAGAAACACCGGGGAGCTGTTTTTT. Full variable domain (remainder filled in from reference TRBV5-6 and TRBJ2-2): DAGVTQSPTHLIKTRGQQVTLRCSPKSGHDTVSWYQQALGQGPQFIFQYYEEEERQRGNFPDRFSGHQFPNYSSELNVNALLLGDSALYLCASSLAPRNTGELFFGEGSRLTVL.

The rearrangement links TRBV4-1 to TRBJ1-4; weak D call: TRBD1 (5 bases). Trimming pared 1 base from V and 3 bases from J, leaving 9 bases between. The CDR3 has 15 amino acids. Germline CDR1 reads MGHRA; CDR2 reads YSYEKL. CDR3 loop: CASSQVRGSNEKLFF. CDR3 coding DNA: TGCGCCAGCAGCCAAGTGAGGGGATCTAATGAAAAACTGTTTTTT.

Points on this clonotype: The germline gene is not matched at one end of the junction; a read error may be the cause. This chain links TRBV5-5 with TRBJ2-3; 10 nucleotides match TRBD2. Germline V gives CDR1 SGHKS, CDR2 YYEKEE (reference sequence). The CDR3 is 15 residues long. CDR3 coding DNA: TGCGCCAGCAGCATTACTAGCGGGATAGCAAATACGCAGTATTTT. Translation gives CASSITSGIANTQYF.

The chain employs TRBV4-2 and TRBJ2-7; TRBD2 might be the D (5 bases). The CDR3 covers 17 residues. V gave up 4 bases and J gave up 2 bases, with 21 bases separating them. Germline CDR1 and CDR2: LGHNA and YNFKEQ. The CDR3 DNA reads TGTGCCAGCAGCCCCGGGATAGCTAGCAGTGGGACCTACGAGCAGTACTTC. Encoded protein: CASSPGIASSGTYEQYF.

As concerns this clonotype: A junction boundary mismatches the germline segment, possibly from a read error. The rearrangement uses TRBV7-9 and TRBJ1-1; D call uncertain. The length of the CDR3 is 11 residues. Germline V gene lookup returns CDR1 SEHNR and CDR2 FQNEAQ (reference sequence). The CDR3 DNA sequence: TGCGTCAGCAGCTTAAACTATGAAGCTTTCTTT. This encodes CVSSLNYEAFF.

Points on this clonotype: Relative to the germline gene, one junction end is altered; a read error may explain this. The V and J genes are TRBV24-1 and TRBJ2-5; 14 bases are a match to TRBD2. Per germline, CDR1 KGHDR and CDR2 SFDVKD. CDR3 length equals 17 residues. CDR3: CATSRGTSGRGQEAQYF. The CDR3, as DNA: TGTGCCACCAGTAGAGGGACTAGCGGGAGAGGGCAAGAGGCCCAGTACTTC.

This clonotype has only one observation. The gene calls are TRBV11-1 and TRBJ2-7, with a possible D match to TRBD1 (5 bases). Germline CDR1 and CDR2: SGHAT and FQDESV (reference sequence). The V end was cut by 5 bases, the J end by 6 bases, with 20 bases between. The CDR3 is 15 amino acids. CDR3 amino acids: CASSPRTLGLREQYF. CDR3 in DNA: TGTGCCAGCAGCCCTCGGACATTAGGATTACGCGAGCAGTACTTC.

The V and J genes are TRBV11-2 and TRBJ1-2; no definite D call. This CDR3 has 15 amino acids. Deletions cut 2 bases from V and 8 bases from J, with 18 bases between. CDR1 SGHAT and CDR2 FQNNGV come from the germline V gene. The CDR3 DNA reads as TGTGCCAGCAGCTTAAATGGGATAGTAGGGAGAGGCTACACCTTC. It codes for CASSLNGIVGRGYTF.

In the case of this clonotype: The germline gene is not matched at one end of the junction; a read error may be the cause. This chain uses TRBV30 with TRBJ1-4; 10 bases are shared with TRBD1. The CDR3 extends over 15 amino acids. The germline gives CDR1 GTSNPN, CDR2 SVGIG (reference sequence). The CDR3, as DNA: TGTGTCTGGAGTGTAGCAGGGGACAGGGGAGAAAAACTGTTTTTT. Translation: CVWSVAGDRGEKLFF. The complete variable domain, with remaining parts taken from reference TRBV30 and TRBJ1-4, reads SQTIHQWPATLVQPVGSPLSLECTVEGTSNPNLYWYRQAAGRGLQLLFYSVGIGQISSEVPQNLSASRPQDRQFILSSKKLLLSDSGFYLCVWSVAGDRGEKLFFGSGTQLSVL.

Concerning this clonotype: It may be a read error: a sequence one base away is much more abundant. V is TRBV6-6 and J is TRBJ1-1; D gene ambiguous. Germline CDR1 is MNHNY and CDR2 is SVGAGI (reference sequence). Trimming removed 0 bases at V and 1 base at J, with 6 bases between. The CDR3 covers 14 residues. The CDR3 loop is CASSYSTWNTEAFF. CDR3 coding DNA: TGTGCCAGCAGTTACTCGACTTGGAACACTGAAGCTTTCTTT.

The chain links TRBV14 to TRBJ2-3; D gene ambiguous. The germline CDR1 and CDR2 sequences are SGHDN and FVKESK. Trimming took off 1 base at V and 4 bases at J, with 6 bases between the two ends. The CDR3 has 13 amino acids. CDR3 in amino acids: CASSQVRADTQYF. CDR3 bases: TGTGCCAGCAGCCAAGTCCGTGCAGATACGCAGTATTTT.

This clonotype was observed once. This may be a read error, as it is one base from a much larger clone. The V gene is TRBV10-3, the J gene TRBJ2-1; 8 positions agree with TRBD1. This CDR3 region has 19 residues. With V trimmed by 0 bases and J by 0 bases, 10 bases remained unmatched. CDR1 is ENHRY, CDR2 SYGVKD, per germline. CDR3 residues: CAISESKQGEKASYNEQFF. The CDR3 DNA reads TGTGCCATCAGTGAGTCCAAACAGGGGGAAAAAGCCTCCTACAATGAGCAGTTCTTC.

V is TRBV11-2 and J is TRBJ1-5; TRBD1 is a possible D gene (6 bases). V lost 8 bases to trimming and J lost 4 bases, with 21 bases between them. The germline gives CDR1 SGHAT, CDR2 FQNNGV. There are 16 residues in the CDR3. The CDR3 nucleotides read TGTGCCAGCGGTTTAATTTTCGGGACATCAAATCAGCCCCAGCATTTT. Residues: CASGLIFGTSNQPQHF.

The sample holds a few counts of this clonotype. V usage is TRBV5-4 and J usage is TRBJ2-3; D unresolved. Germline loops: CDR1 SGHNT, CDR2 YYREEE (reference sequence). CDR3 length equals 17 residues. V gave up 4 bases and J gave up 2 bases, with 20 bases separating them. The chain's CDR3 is CASSVDGRPLPTDTQYF. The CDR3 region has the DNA TGTGCCAGCAGCGTAGACGGGCGCCCTCTACCCACAGATACGCAGTATTTT.

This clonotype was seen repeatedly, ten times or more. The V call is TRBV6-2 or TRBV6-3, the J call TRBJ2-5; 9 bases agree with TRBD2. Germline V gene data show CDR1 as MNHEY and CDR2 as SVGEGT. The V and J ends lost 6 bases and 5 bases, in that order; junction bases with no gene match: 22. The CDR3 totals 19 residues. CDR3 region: CASSSYDISGSCTRETQYF. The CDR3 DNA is TGTGCCAGCAGCTCCTACGATATTAGCGGGAGTTGTACTCGGGAGACCCAGTACTTC.

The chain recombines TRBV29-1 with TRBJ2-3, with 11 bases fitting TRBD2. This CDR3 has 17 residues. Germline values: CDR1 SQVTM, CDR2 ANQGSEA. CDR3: CTRQGSTSGTLTDTQYF. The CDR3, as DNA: TGCACTCGACAGGGGTCGACTAGCGGGACACTCACAGATACGCAGTATTTT.

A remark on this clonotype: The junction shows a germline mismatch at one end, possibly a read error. The CDR3 DNA reads as TGCGCCAGCAGTTCTAGCTGTAACACCGGGGAGCTGTTTTTT. It codes for CASSSSCNTGELFF. The chain couples TRBV28 to TRBJ2-2; D is possibly TRBD2 (5 bases). CDR1 and CDR2 (germline): MDHEN, SYDVKM. The CDR3 has 14 residues.

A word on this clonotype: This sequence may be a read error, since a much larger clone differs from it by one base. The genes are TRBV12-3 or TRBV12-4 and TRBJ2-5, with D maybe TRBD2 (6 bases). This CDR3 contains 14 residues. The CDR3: CASTYPGSEETRYF. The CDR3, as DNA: TGTGCCAGCACCTACCCCGGGAGCGAAGAGACCCGGTACTTC.

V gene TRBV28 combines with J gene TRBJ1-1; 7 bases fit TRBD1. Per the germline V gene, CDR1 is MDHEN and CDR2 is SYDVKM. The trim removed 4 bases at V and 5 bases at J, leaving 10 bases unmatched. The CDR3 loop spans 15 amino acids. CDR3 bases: TGTGCCAGCAGTTCTAGACAGGGAAGGAGGACTGAAGCTTTCTTT. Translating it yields CASSSRQGRRTEAFF.

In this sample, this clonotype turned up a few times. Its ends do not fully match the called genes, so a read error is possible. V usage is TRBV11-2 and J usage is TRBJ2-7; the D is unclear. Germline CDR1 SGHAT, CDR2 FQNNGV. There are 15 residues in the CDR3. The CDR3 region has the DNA TGTGACAGCAGCCCCAGGACGGGCCAGACCTACGAGCACTACTTC. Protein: CDSSPRTGQTYEHYF.

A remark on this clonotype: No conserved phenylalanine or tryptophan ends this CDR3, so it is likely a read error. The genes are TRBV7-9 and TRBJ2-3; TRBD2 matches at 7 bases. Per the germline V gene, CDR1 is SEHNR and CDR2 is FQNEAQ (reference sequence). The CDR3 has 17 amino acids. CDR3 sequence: CASCLGRSSGSTDTQYL. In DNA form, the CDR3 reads TGTGCCAGCTGCTTAGGACGTTCTAGCGGTAGCACAGATACGCAGTATCTT.

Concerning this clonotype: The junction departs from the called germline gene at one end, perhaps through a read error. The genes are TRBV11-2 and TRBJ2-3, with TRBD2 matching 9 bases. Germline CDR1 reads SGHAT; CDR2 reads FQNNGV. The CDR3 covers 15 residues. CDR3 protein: CASSFTTSGSDTRYF. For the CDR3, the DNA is TGTGCCAGCAGCTTCACGACTAGCGGTAGTGATACGCGGTATTTT.

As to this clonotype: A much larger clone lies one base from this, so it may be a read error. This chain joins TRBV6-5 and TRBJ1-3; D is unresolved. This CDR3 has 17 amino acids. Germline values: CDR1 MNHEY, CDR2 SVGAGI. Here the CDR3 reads CASCYSLQVAVGNTIYF. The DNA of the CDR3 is TGTGCCAGCTGTTACTCGCTGCAGGTAGCAGTTGGAAACACCATATATTTT.

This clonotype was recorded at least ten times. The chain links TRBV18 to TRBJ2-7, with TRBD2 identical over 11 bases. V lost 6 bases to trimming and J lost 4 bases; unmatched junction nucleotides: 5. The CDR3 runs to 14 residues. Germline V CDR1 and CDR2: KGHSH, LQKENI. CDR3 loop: CASSEVAGGYEQYF. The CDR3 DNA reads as TGTGCCAGCTCGGAGGTAGCGGGAGGGTACGAGCAGTACTTC.

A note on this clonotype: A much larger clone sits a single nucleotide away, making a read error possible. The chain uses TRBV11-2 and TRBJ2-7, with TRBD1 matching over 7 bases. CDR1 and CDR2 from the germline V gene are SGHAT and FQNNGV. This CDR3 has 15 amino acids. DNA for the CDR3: TGTGTCAGCAGCCCCCGACAGGGTCCCAACCACGAGCAGTACTTC. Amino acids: CVSSPRQGPNHEQYF.